These 20 T cell receptor beta chains were all obtained from the same sample, sequenced in a study of blood T cells in healthy people across ages. The second PCR ran about 6 to 11 cycles with a sample-barcoded 5' primer and J-beta primers. TCRdb ran MiXCR on the 5' RACE reads and lists one entry per CDR3 protein. Of about 680,000 distinct CDR3 sequences detected, around 49% appear once; the ten largest clones hold under 35%. Sequencing input: blood. These receptors originate from a woman aged 55-70 years in good health.

This chain uses TRBV2 with TRBJ1-4, with 12 nucleotides matching TRBD1. This CDR3 is built from 15 residues. J gave up 7 bases and V 7 bases, and 7 bases lay outside the gene matches. Germline assignment: CDR1 SNHLY and CDR2 FYNNEI. The CDR3, as DNA: TGTGCCAGCATACGCCCGGGACAGGGGGCTGAAAAACTGTTTTTT. It is translated as CASIRPGQGAEKLFF.

The chain has TRBV4-2 and TRBJ2-6; D may be TRBD1 (7 bases). There are 18 residues in the CDR3. The V end lost 4 bases, the J end lost 0 bases, and 16 bases lay between the germline ends. Germline V CDR1 and CDR2: LGHNA, YNFKEQ. CDR3 region: CASSPGVGQVSGANVLTF. The CDR3 DNA reads TGTGCCAGCAGCCCGGGGGTTGGACAGGTCTCTGGGGCCAACGTCCTGACTTTC.

This clonotype was found a few times. V usage is TRBV7-9 and J usage is TRBJ2-7; 9 positions agree with TRBD2. CDR1 is SEHNR and CDR2 is FQNEAQ in the germline V gene (reference sequence). This CDR3 contains 17 residues. The ends lost 5 bases at V and 4 bases at J; junction bases unmatched: 15. The CDR3 DNA sequence: TGTGCCAGCAGCGCCCAGATCCGGCTAGCGGGGAGATACGAGCAGTACTTC. Encoded protein: CASSAQIRLAGRYEQYF. Variable domain in full (rest from reference TRBV7-9 and TRBJ2-7): DTGVSQNPRHKITKRGQNVTFRCDPISEHNRLYWYRQTLGQGPEFLTYFQNEAQLEKSRLLSDRFSAERPKGSFSTLEIQRTEQGDSAMYLCASSAQIRLAGRYEQYFGPGTRLTVT.

This clonotype was seen more than once but under ten times. An end of the junction differs from the germline gene, which may be a read error. This sequence joins TRBV7-6 and TRBJ2-1; D gene ambiguous. Germline V gives CDR1 SGHVS, CDR2 FNYEAQ. CDR3 size: 15 residues. Here the CDR3 DNA reads TGTGCCAGCGGCTTAGAGGTCGGCTCCTACAATGAGCAGTTCTTC. This sequence encodes CASGLEVGSYNEQFF.

This clonotype was seen a few times. V and J are TRBV4-2 and TRBJ2-1; 8 nucleotides match TRBD1. The junction had 7 bases not matched to a gene; V was cut back by 0 bases and J by 6 bases. This CDR3 comprises 16 residues. Per germline, CDR1 LGHNA and CDR2 YNFKEQ. The CDR3 bases are TGTGCCAGCAGCCAAGAGGGAGGACAGGGCCGCAATGAGCAGTTCTTC. Residues: CASSQEGGQGRNEQFF.

V gene TRBV11-3 combines with J gene TRBJ1-6, with D possibly matching TRBD1 (6 bases). This CDR3 is built from 15 residues. Germline lookup yields CDR1 SGHNT and CDR2 YENEEA. Trimming removed 5 bases at V and 7 bases at J, with 15 bases between. The CDR3 DNA is TGTGCCAGCAGCGAAAACAGGGACGGGAATTCACCCCTCCACTTT. This codes for CASSENRDGNSPLHF.

This chain uses TRBV7-9 with TRBJ2-6; D gene unclear. Trimming took 5 bases from V and 4 from J, leaving 9 bases between them. CDR3 size: 14 residues. CDR1 and CDR2 from the germline V gene are SEHNR and FQNEAQ (reference sequence). CDR3 bases: TGTGCCAGCAGCCCCTCCCTCGGGGCCAACGTCCTGACTTTC. It codes for CASSPSLGANVLTF.

The chain couples TRBV30 to TRBJ2-4, with no clear D. V was cut by 3 bases and J by 0 bases, with 15 bases left in between. This CDR3 is 16 amino acids long. CDR1 and CDR2 from the germline V gene are GTSNPN and SVGIG (reference sequence). The CDR3 reads CAWRYRQSLAKNIQYF. Here the CDR3 DNA reads TGTGCCTGGAGATACAGACAATCACTAGCCAAAAACATTCAGTACTTC.

This chain uses TRBV9 with TRBJ2-1; 8 bases map to TRBD1. This CDR3 is 15 amino acids long. Germline V gives CDR1 SGDLS, CDR2 YYNGEE. J was trimmed by 3 bases and V by 1 base; bases with no gene match: 3. Here the CDR3 DNA reads TGTGCCAGCAGCGTATACAGGGGGAGCTACAATGAGCAGTTCTTC. Encoded protein: CASSVYRGSYNEQFF.

V is TRBV27 and J is TRBJ1-6; D may be TRBD1 (6 bases). Germline CDR1 and CDR2: MNHEY and SMNVEV (reference sequence). This CDR3 region has 14 residues. V lost 1 base to trimming and J lost 10 bases, with 11 bases between them. CDR3 region: CASSLFPGGSPLHF. For the CDR3, the DNA is TGTGCCAGCAGTTTATTCCCCGGGGGCTCACCCCTCCACTTT.

V is TRBV20-1 and J is TRBJ2-5; D is unclear. The CDR3 is made up of 14 amino acids. Germline V gene lookup returns CDR1 DFQATT and CDR2 SNEGSKA (reference sequence). CDR3 coding DNA: TGCAGCGCTCGAACGACGGTACACCAAGAGACCCAGTACTTC. This translates into CSARTTVHQETQYF.

The chain recombines TRBV12-3 or TRBV12-4 with TRBJ2-2; possibly TRBD1 or TRBD2 for D (5 bases each). Trimming shortened V by 3 bases and J by 0 bases, and 14 bases separated the two germline ends. The CDR3 length is 17 residues. The DNA of the CDR3 is TGTGCCAGCAGTTTGTTGACGGGACCGGCGAACACCGGGGAGCTGTTTTTT. Its translation is CASSLLTGPANTGELFF.

The chain employs TRBV2 and TRBJ2-5, with D possibly being TRBD1 (6 bases). Germline CDR1 and CDR2: SNHLY and FYNNEI. Trimming stripped 7 bases from V and 3 bases from J, with 12 bases between. The CDR3 is made up of 13 amino acids. Written as DNA, the CDR3 is TGTGCCAGCAAGGGACATTGGGAAGAGACCCAGTACTTC. Its translation is CASKGHWEETQYF.

This clonotype has ten or more counts. The genes are TRBV29-1 and TRBJ1-2; D is possibly TRBD1 (6 bases). Per germline, CDR1 SQVTM and CDR2 ANQGSEA. The V end lost 4 bases, the J end lost 4 bases, and 13 bases lay between the germline ends. CDR3 length: 13 amino acids. CDR3 sequence reads: CSVVDSRGYGYTF. The CDR3 DNA is TGCAGCGTTGTCGATTCCAGGGGCTATGGCTACACCTTC.

This chain uses TRBV29-1 with TRBJ2-7, with a possible D match to TRBD2 (6 bases). V lost 5 bases to trimming and J lost 3 bases, with 11 bases between them. CDR1 and CDR2 from the germline V gene are SQVTM and ANQGSEA. CDR3 size: 12 residues. CDR3 sequence: CSVLRGGYEQYF. The CDR3 DNA reads TGCAGCGTTCTACGGGGAGGCTACGAGCAGTACTTC.

This clonotype was seen more than once but under ten times. The chain couples TRBV20-1 to TRBJ1-5; D ambiguous. The germline V and J ends were trimmed by 0 bases and 7 bases, with 13 bases remaining between them. CDR3 length: 14 residues. Germline V lookup: CDR1 DFQATT, CDR2 SNEGSKA (reference sequence). The CDR3 spells CSAREETLGQPQHF. CDR3 coding DNA: TGCAGTGCTAGAGAGGAAACTCTCGGCCAGCCCCAGCATTTT.

In this sample, this clonotype turned up a few times. The chain recombines TRBV6-2 or TRBV6-3 with TRBJ2-1; TRBD2 matches 15 bases. The CDR3 has 16 residues. Per the germline V gene, CDR1 is MNHEY and CDR2 is SVGEGT. Unmatched junction bases numbered 0, after V lost 5 bases and J lost 1 base. This CDR3 reads CASSGLAGGSYNEQFF. CDR3 DNA sequence: TGTGCCAGCAGTGGACTAGCGGGAGGGTCCTACAATGAGCAGTTCTTC.

This clonotype has just a few counts. The CDR3 DNA reads as TGTGCCTGGGCGTTAGCTGGGGGTGAGCAGTACTTC. Translating it yields CAWALAGGEQYF. This chain uses TRBV30 with TRBJ2-7; D may be TRBD1 or TRBD2 (5 bases each). V was trimmed by 5 bases and J by 7 bases, leaving 15 bases between them. Germline lookup yields CDR1 GTSNPN and CDR2 SVGIG (reference sequence). This CDR3 has 12 residues.

As concerns this clonotype: Mismatch with germline at one junction end may stem from a read error. CDR3 region: CASSPKGVSYEQYF. CDR3 nucleotides: TGCGCTAGCAGCCCCAAGGGGGTGTCCTACGAGCAGTACTTC. The chain joins TRBV5-1 to TRBJ2-7, with TRBD1 as a possible D gene (6 bases). This CDR3 spans 14 amino acids. The germline CDR1 and CDR2 sequences are SGHRS and YFSETQ.

V is TRBV25-1 and J is TRBJ2-5; D is perhaps TRBD1 (6 bases). V lost 4 bases and J lost 0, with 15 bases in between. Germline V gene sequence: CDR1 MGHDK, CDR2 SYGVNS. There are 16 residues in the CDR3. The CDR3 is CASSVHPTGYQETQYF. The CDR3, as DNA: TGTGCCAGCAGTGTCCATCCAACAGGGTACCAAGAGACCCAGTACTTC.